This entry lists 23 T cell receptor beta chains sequenced from one sample in a study of beta chain features in type 1 diabetes. Every isolated RNA sample was fully reverse transcribed, so sequencing captured expressed TCRB transcripts. Generated by immunoSEQ multiplex PCR, the TCRdb table keeps only in-frame clones and is missing some. Among 390,000 or so clones listed, over 11% were seen once. Specimen: naive CD4+ T cells from blood. These receptors were obtained from a man between 25 and 39 years old in good health.

In this sample, this clone turned up a few times. J is TRBJ2-5 and V is TRBV6-6; D unresolved. CDR3 length: 11 amino acids. CDR1 and CDR2 from the germline V gene are MNHNY and SVGAGI (reference sequence). Trimming stripped 7 bases from V and 3 bases from J, with 6 bases between. CDR3 loop: CASKNKETQYF. The CDR3 DNA sequence: TGTGCCAGCAAAAACAAAGAGACCCAGTACTTC.

V is TRBV7-2 and J is TRBJ2-1; weak D call: TRBD1 (6 bases). CDR1 and CDR2 (germline): SGHTA, FQGNSA. This CDR3 has 15 residues. The V gene lost 0 bases and the J gene lost 13 bases, with 19 bases spanning the gap. CDR3 amino acids: CASSLAGAGLIAQFF. The CDR3 bases are TGTGCCAGCAGCTTAGCGGGGGCCGGCCTAATAGCCCAGTTCTTC.

The chain is built from TRBV4-3 and TRBJ1-2; D unresolved. CDR1 is LGHNA, CDR2 YSLEER, per germline. V lost 0 bases and J 4 bases, leaving 9 bases between the germline ends. The CDR3 consists of 14 residues. CDR3 amino acids: CASSQDWQSYGYTF. CDR3 DNA: TGCGCCAGCAGCCAAGATTGGCAGTCCTATGGCTACACCTTC.

The sample holds a few counts of this clone. V gene TRBV4-2 combines with J gene TRBJ2-5; 15 nucleotides match TRBD2. V dropped 3 bases and J dropped 4; count of bases not matched to a gene: 3. Germline V gene data show CDR1 as LGHNA and CDR2 as YNFKEQ. The CDR3 has 16 residues. CDR3 sequence reads: CASSQEGLAGGETQYF. CDR3 nucleotides: TGTGCCAGCAGCCAGGAGGGACTAGCGGGAGGAGAGACCCAGTACTTC.

The chain joins TRBV10-3 to TRBJ2-1, with TRBD2 matching over 7 bases. Germline V gene lookup returns CDR1 ENHRY and CDR2 SYGVKD. There are 16 residues in the CDR3. Trimming took 3 bases from V and 6 from J; bases not matched to a gene: 11. CDR3 coding DNA: TGTGCCATCAGTGACCCAGGACTAGTCTTTCGCAATGAGCAGTTCTTC. It is translated as CAISDPGLVFRNEQFF.

Remarks on this clone: The sample has other DNA sequences that encode this CDR3 too. The rearrangement joins TRBV9 to TRBJ2-7; 8 nucleotides agree with TRBD1. There are 14 residues in the CDR3. J gave up 3 bases and V 4 bases, and 6 bases lay outside the gene matches. CDR1 SGDLS and CDR2 YYNGEE come from the germline V gene. In nucleotides, the CDR3 is TGTGCCAGCAGCCCCGGACAGGGTGGCTACGAGCAGTACTTC. Protein sequence: CASSPGQGGYEQYF.

The chain carries TRBV7-7 and TRBJ2-7; D ambiguous. In germline, CDR1 is SSHAT, CDR2 FNYEAQ (reference sequence). The CDR3 totals 15 residues. Trimming shortened V by 2 bases and J by 0 bases, and 11 bases separated the two germline ends. The CDR3 sequence: CASSLKSTSSYEQYF. The CDR3 DNA sequence: TGTGCCAGCAGCTTAAAATCGACGAGCTCCTACGAGCAGTACTTC.

This chain connects TRBV4-3 to TRBJ2-3; D assignment may be TRBD1 or TRBD2 (6 bases each). The CDR3 covers 11 residues. Trimming removed 7 bases at V and 5 bases at J, with 7 bases between. Germline V gives CDR1 LGHNA, CDR2 YSLEER. The CDR3 region has the DNA TGCGCCAGCAAGGGGGGAGATACGCAGTATTTT. Its translation: CASKGGDTQYF.

The V gene is TRBV2, the J gene TRBJ2-1, with D perhaps matching TRBD1 (8 bases). This CDR3 has 16 amino acids. CDR1 and CDR2 from the germline V gene are SNHLY and FYNNEI. V dropped 0 bases and J dropped 6 bases, with 15 bases sitting between them. Written as DNA, the CDR3 is TGTGCCAGCAGTGAAGCTCGCACAGGGGGGGGCAATGAGCAGTTCTTC. Protein product: CASSEARTGGGNEQFF.

The rearrangement uses TRBV14 and TRBJ2-4, with D perhaps TRBD2 (5 bases). The CDR3 totals 18 residues. Trimming removed 0 bases at V and 9 bases at J, with 24 bases between. Germline CDR1 and CDR2: SGHDN and FVKESK. The CDR3 sequence: CASSQDMAGSHGPGIQYF. Written as DNA, the CDR3 is TGTGCCAGCAGCCAAGACATGGCGGGCTCGCACGGCCCAGGCATTCAGTACTTC.

This chain connects TRBV2 to TRBJ2-3; 9 bases agree with TRBD2. The V segment lost 3 bases and the J segment 4 bases; nucleotides outside the gene matches: 5. Germline V CDR1 and CDR2: SNHLY, FYNNEI. The CDR3 loop spans 15 amino acids. The CDR3 here is CASSDPSGAADTQYF. CDR3 bases: TGTGCCAGCAGTGATCCTAGCGGGGCCGCAGATACGCAGTATTTT.

This clone was observed a handful of times. V and J are TRBV2 and TRBJ2-2, with D perhaps assigned TRBD1 or TRBD2 (5 bases each). The CDR3 is made up of 13 amino acids. Trimming removed 6 bases at V and 4 bases at J, with 9 bases between. The V gene's germline CDR1 is SNHLY and CDR2 FYNNEI. CDR3 region: CASSAGTTGELFF. CDR3 coding DNA: TGTGCCAGCAGCGCCGGGACCACCGGGGAGCTGTTTTTT.

This chain uses TRBV4-3 with TRBJ2-4; D is ambiguous. CDR1 is LGHNA and CDR2 is YSLEER in the germline V gene. Trimming left V 1 base short and J 0 bases short, with 10 bases between. There are 16 residues in the CDR3. DNA of the CDR3: TGCGCCAGCAGCCAAGTCGGCACACTAGCCAAAAACATTCAGTACTTC. It codes for CASSQVGTLAKNIQYF.

The gene calls are TRBV5-6 and TRBJ2-3, with D unresolved. Germline CDR1 is SGHDT and CDR2 is YYEEEE. This CDR3 has 15 residues. Trimming removed 4 bases at V and 3 bases at J, with 15 bases between. Here the CDR3 DNA reads TGTGCCAGCAGCCCCGCATCCTGGTATACAGATACGCAGTATTTT. This gives the protein CASSPASWYTDTQYF.

The chain is built from TRBV27 and TRBJ2-5; tentatively, D is TRBD1 or TRBD2 (5 bases each). The CDR3 is 13 amino acids. The V and J ends lost 5 bases and 4 bases respectively, with 11 bases between them. Germline CDR1 is MNHEY and CDR2 is SMNVEV (reference sequence). The CDR3 bases are TGTGCCAGCAGTCGGGCAGGGAGAGAGACCCAGTACTTC. It encodes CASSRAGRETQYF.

This clone was detected only a few times. The chain joins TRBV7-2 to TRBJ1-5; 7 bases line up with TRBD1. This CDR3 is built from 14 residues. V dropped 1 base and J dropped 5; count of bases not matched to a gene: 2. Germline lookup yields CDR1 SGHTA and CDR2 FQGNSA. CDR3 loop: CASSLVGGYQPQHF. CDR3 nucleotide sequence: TGTGCCAGCAGCTTAGTAGGGGGCTATCAGCCCCAGCATTTT.

V is TRBV18 and J is TRBJ1-2; the D is unclear. Germline values: CDR1 KGHSH, CDR2 LQKENI. V was cut by 2 bases and J by 4 bases, with 8 bases left in between. This CDR3 is 13 amino acids long. CDR3 DNA sequence: TGTGCCAGCTCACCAGGCTTTGGCTATGGCTACACCTTC. As protein: CASSPGFGYGYTF. The full variable domain, completed using reference TRBV18 and TRBJ1-2, is NAGVMQNPRHLVRRRGQEARLRCSPMKGHSHVYWYRQLPEEGLKFMVYLQKENIIDESGMPKERFSAEFPKEGPSILRIQQVVRGDSAAYFCASSPGFGYGYTFGSGTRLTVV.

The genes are TRBV10-2 and TRBJ1-5; no definite D call. V was clipped by 0 bases and J by 7 bases, with 10 bases between them. Per germline, CDR1 WSHSY and CDR2 SAAADI. This CDR3 has 14 residues. The CDR3 DNA follows: TGCGCCAGCAGTGAGTCTATCGAGGCCCAGCCCCAGCATTTT. Translating gives CASSESIEAQPQHF.

The CDR3 DNA is TGTGCCAGCAGCTTAACAGGTGCGGGGGTAGGTGATGAGCAGTTCTTC. Translated: CASSLTGAGVGDEQFF. The chain combines TRBV11-2 with TRBJ2-1; 7 bases fit TRBD2. V was clipped by 2 bases and J by 8 bases; unmatched bases: 12. The germline CDR1 and CDR2 sequences are SGHAT and FQNNGV. There are 16 residues in the CDR3.

This chain links TRBV5-1 with TRBJ2-6; D gene unclear. Germline loops: CDR1 SGHRS, CDR2 YFSETQ. The length of the CDR3 is 14 residues. V was trimmed by 3 bases and J by 0 bases, leaving 4 bases between them. CDR3 nucleotides: TGCGCCAGCAGCTCTTCCTCTGGGGCCAACGTCCTGACTTTC. It codes for CASSSSSGANVLTF.

The chain employs TRBV11-2 and TRBJ2-1, with D uncertain. The germline V and J ends were trimmed by 1 base and 7 bases, with 5 bases remaining between them. This CDR3 has 12 residues. Germline values: CDR1 SGHAT, CDR2 FQNNGV. The CDR3 loop reads CASSLVWNEQFF. The CDR3 coding sequence is TGTGCCAGCAGCTTAGTGTGGAATGAGCAGTTCTTC.

The J gene is TRBJ2-2, the V gene TRBV30; 8 positions match TRBD1. J was trimmed by 2 bases and V by 4 bases; bases with no gene match: 3. This CDR3 comprises 14 residues. Per the germline V gene, CDR1 is GTSNPN and CDR2 is SVGIG (reference sequence). CDR3 protein: CAWTGGLNTGELFF. The CDR3 region has the DNA TGTGCCTGGACAGGGGGCCTAAACACCGGGGAGCTGTTTTTT.

This clone has just a few counts. The V call is TRBV7-9, the J call TRBJ2-5, with D possibly matching TRBD1 (5 bases). Trimming stripped 4 bases from V and 7 bases from J, with 19 bases between. The CDR3 extends over 15 amino acids. Germline CDR1 and CDR2: SEHNR and FQNEAQ (reference sequence). CDR3 in DNA: TGTGCCAGCAGCTGGGGCAGCACTGGAAGGGGGACCCAGTACTTC. Translating it yields CASSWGSTGRGTQYF.